The next 8 T cell receptor beta chains were all read from a single sample in a study of cytomegalovirus exposure and HLA in healthy donors. With 60 Vbeta and 13 Jbeta primers, the PCR was carried out. Using immunoSEQ multiplex PCR, the repertoire was profiled, and TCRdb retains in-frame clones only, with some absent. The sample contains around 96,000 clones, 60% to 75% of which appear only once. Sequenced input: PBMCs. These receptors were collected from a man in his sixties in good health and CMV-seronegative.

There are a few counts of this clone. This chain connects TRBV5-1 to TRBJ1-1, with TRBD1 as a possible D gene (5 bases). Between the trimmed V and J ends, which lost 2 bases and 1 base, there was a span of 15 bases. Germline-derived CDR1 and CDR2 are SGHRS and YFSETQ. The CDR3 runs 16 residues. The CDR3 sequence is CASSLRSGRANTEAFF. CDR3 sequence (DNA): TGCGCCAGCAGCTTACGGTCAGGCAGGGCGAACACTGAAGCTTTCTTT. Full variable domain (rest looked up from reference TRBV5-1 and TRBJ1-1): KAGVTQTPRYLIKTRGQQVTLSCSPISGHRSVSWYQQTPGQGLQFLFEYFSETQRNKGNFPGRFSGRQFSNSRSEMNVSTLELGDSALYLCASSLRSGRANTEAFFGQGTRLTVV.

The chain recombines TRBV29-1 with TRBJ1-2; D unclear. The CDR3 has 14 residues. CDR1 is SQVTM and CDR2 is ANQGSEA in the germline V gene. V lost 3 bases, J lost 9 bases, and 20 bases lay in between. CDR3 in amino acids: CSVDKRSEDGSYTF. Written as DNA, the CDR3 is TGCAGCGTTGATAAACGGTCGGAGGATGGAAGCTACACCTTC.

V and J are TRBV14 and TRBJ2-5; 8 nucleotides line up with TRBD1. Germline V lookup: CDR1 SGHDN, CDR2 FVKESK. Unmatched junction bases numbered 20, after V lost 4 bases and J lost 4 bases. The CDR3 spans 19 residues. CDR3 in amino acids: CASSLTGGFEKVIGETQYF. The CDR3 DNA sequence: TGTGCCAGCAGCCTAACAGGGGGTTTTGAGAAGGTGATCGGAGAGACCCAGTACTTC.

The chain links TRBV5-1 to TRBJ2-7, with D tentatively TRBD1 (5 bases). The V gene lost 0 bases and the J gene lost 3 bases, with 10 bases spanning the gap. The CDR3 loop spans 14 amino acids. CDR1 and CDR2 (germline): SGHRS, YFSETQ. The CDR3 sequence: CASSLGQGIYEQYF. As DNA, the CDR3 is TGCGCCAGCAGCTTGGGTCAGGGCATCTACGAGCAGTACTTC.

The gene calls are TRBV19 and TRBJ1-2; tentatively, D is TRBD1 (6 bases). The germline V and J ends were trimmed by 3 bases and 4 bases, with 15 bases remaining between them. There are 15 residues in the CDR3. The germline gives CDR1 LNHDA, CDR2 SQIVND (reference sequence). CDR3 coding DNA: TGTGCCAGTAGTATCGGGGACAATCCATTCTATGGCTACACCTTC. Protein: CASSIGDNPFYGYTF.

The V and J genes are TRBV27 and TRBJ1-5; possibly TRBD1 for D (6 bases). This CDR3 spans 17 amino acids. CDR1 and CDR2 from the germline V gene are MNHEY and SMNVEV (reference sequence). V was cut by 6 bases and J by 2 bases, with 20 bases left in between. The CDR3 region is CASSRHQGRGGNQPQHF. CDR3 nucleotide sequence: TGTGCCAGCAGCCGCCACCAGGGGCGGGGGGGCAATCAGCCCCAGCATTTT.

A remark on this clone: One end of the junction varies from germline; a read error may be responsible. The V call is TRBV15, the J call TRBJ2-7; 8 nucleotides agree with TRBD1. CDR1 and CDR2 (germline): LNHNV, YYDKDF (reference sequence). The CDR3 consists of 12 residues. CDR3 coding DNA: TGTGCCGCCAGCCGCGACAGGGGCGAGCAGTACTTC. It encodes CAASRDRGEQYF.

V and J are TRBV7-7 and TRBJ2-3, with D possibly being TRBD2 (6 bases). Per germline, CDR1 SSHAT and CDR2 FNYEAQ (reference sequence). Trimming stripped 5 bases from V and 1 base from J, with 16 bases between. The CDR3 consists of 16 residues. The CDR3 spells CASSPRPGVGTDTQYF. The CDR3 nucleotides are TGTGCCAGCAGCCCTAGACCGGGGGTCGGCACAGATACGCAGTATTTT.